This T cell receptor beta chain was identified during a study of pediatric ulcerative colitis. Whole-study findings and limits: Substantially fewer templates came from a couple of patients' blood samples. Ulcerative colitis patients shared more blood-rectal clones than controls. Acute severe colitis showed lower rectal diversity from clonal expansions.

This clone was counted between two and nine times. Its antigen is unidentified. Each sample received Survey-level depth of up to 500,000 reads. Some clones are missing from TCRdb's copy, which holds only in-frame ones; the method was immunoSEQ multiplex PCR. The sample records about 37,000 clones, 75% being singletons. Rectal tissue came from one to two pinch biopsies taken at colonoscopy. The V gene lost 4 bases and the J gene lost 4 bases, with 21 bases spanning the gap. This CDR3 is 16 amino acids long. Per germline, CDR1 SGHKS and CDR2 YYEKEE (reference sequence). The clonotype comes from a boy younger than 18 with severe ulcerative colitis. This chain uses TRBV5-5 with TRBJ2-7; no clear D. Material for sequencing was gut tissue. CDR3 DNA sequence: TGTGCCAGCAGCCGCGAGCGCGGCCGATCAGATTACGAGCAGTACTTC. Translation: CASSRERGRSDYEQYF.